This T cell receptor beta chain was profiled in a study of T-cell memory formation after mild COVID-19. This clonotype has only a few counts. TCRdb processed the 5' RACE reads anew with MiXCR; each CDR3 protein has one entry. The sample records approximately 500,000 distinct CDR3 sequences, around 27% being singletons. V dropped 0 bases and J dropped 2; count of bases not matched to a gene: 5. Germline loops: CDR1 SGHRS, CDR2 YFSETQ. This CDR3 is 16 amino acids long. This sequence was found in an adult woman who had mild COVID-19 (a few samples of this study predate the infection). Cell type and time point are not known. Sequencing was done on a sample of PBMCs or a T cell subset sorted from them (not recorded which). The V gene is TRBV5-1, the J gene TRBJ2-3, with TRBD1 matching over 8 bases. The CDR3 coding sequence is TGCGCCAGCAGCTTGGCCCTGGACAGGGCCACAGATACGCAGTATTTT. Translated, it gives CASSLALDRATDTQYF.